This T cell receptor (beta chain) derives from a study of response to subunit inactivated influenza vaccine. CDR1 is MNHEY, CDR2 SMNVEV, per germline (reference sequence). This CDR3 is built from 13 residues. Trimming removed 5 bases from V and 7 bases from J, with 12 bases in between. General study points: Seasonal influenza vaccination, on each occasion, was suggested by the authors to recruit few new T cells.

The table lists this clonotype with a few counts. The antigen is undetermined. MiXCR was run by TCRdb on the RT-PCR reads, yielding one entry per CDR3 protein. Altogether roughly 570,000 distinct CDR3 sequences are present, 10% to 15% being singletons, with the ten largest covering around 14%. The chain combines TRBV27 with TRBJ2-1; the D is unclear. This sample comprised PBMCs from blood, obtained 40 to 50 days after vaccination. This TCR came from a man aged 50 to 59 who received an inactivated influenza vaccine. The CDR3 DNA is TGTGCCAGCAGTCCGACCTGGTGGAATGAGCAGTTCTTC. It yields the protein CASSPTWWNEQFF.